Sequencing of this T cell receptor beta chain was carried out in a study of blood T cell repertoires in COVID-19. J gave up 8 bases and V 2 bases, and 4 bases lay outside the gene matches. This CDR3 comprises 13 residues. Per the germline V gene, CDR1 is SGHRS and CDR2 is YFSETQ. Method: immunoSEQ multiplex PCR; TCRdb's copy keeps in-frame clones and lacks some. The profile covers roughly 120,000 clones, with approximately 85% appearing a single time and 3% to 3.5% taken by the ten largest. The clonotype was recovered from a man aged 35 to 55 with acute or convalescent COVID-19. J is TRBJ2-4 and V is TRBV5-1; 7 positions agree with TRBD1. The sample was peripheral blood. The chain's CDR3 is CASSFDRVDIQYF. In nucleotides, the CDR3 is TGCGCCAGCAGCTTTGACAGGGTGGACATTCAGTACTTC.